This TCR beta chain was recovered during a study of blood T cell repertoires in COVID-19. Study summary: Samples of COVID-19 (acute and convalescent) were obtained from the United States, Italy and Spain. PBMCs, B-cell-depleted T cells, or T cells provided the cDNA or gDNA that made up the material.

Per germline, CDR1 SEHNR and CDR2 FQNEAQ (reference sequence). CDR3 length: 14 amino acids. The ends were cut back, 3 bases at V and 8 bases at J, with 11 bases in the middle. This clone was detected only once. Original methodology: The assay estimated nucleated cells by amplifying reference gene primers. The assay was immunoSEQ multiplex PCR, and TCRdb's table has in-frame clones only and misses some. V, J and clone size are taken as reported in that table, and D and trimming were inferred from the DNA itself. The top ten hold roughly 7% of the sample, which has some 220,000 clones, about 78% seen once.

V and J are TRBV7-9 and TRBJ1-6; D ambiguous. The receptor was isolated from an older woman with acute or convalescent COVID-19. The sample consisted of peripheral blood. CDR3 sequence reads: CASSFDTLDSPLHF. CDR3 coding DNA: TGTGCCAGCAGCTTCGACACGCTGGATTCACCCCTCCACTTT.